The rows below give T cell receptor beta chains drawn from one sample of a study of blood T cell repertoires in COVID-19. The data were produced by immunoSEQ multiplex PCR, yet TCRdb's version contains in-frame clones alone and is incomplete. Among 650,000 to 800,000 clones listed, around 89% were seen once. The sample was peripheral blood. These receptors were collected from a woman younger than 35 with acute or convalescent COVID-19. Both conserved end residues are trimmed from each CDR3. Rows give clone size only sometimes, using once, few, many, or a class for an expanded clone.

v_gene | abundance | len | CDR3aa
TRBV5-6 | NA | 12 | ASSSRGAGEKLF
TRBV27 | NA | 12 | ASSLWAGDQPQH
TRBV29-1 | NA | 11 | SVEIGQGGTAF
TRBV5-1 | NA | 13 | ASSSGTSSYNEQF
TRBV6-5 | few | 14 | ASSSRGQGIREKLF
TRBV15 | NA | 13 | ATSRAVGQAYEQY
TRBV4-1 | once | 13 | ASSVLHSGGTEAF
TRBV25-1 | NA | 14 | ASSEYRTGGGNEQF
TRBV2 | NA | 12 | AYGGPRYTDTQY
TRBV3-1/TRBV3-2 | NA | 14 | ASSQDVGPGLYGYT
TRBV4-2 | NA | 13 | ASSQEGEPNTEAF
TRBV11-3 | NA | 11 | ASSSGQGGEQY
TRBV6-5 | NA | 11 | ASRWQVNTEAF
TRBV9 | NA | 16 | ASSVGLALVPRYNEQF
TRBV28 | NA | 13 | ASRSTGEGGEKLF
TRBV4-1 | NA | 13 | ASSQIASGAYEQY
TRBV12-5 | NA | 14 | ASGLRTGGNIGGYT
TRBV5-1 | NA | 13 | ASSLAGTGAYEQY
TRBV19 | NA | 11 | ASSIDQYSPLH
TRBV6-1 | NA | 14 | ASSERGPGTYQPQH
TRBV2 | NA | 12 | ASSALVSQETQY
TRBV5-5 | NA | 13 | ASTLSPATNEKLF
TRBV20-1 | few | 9 | SARGRQGDT
TRBV2 | NA | 12 | ASSETGKYQPQH
TRBV6-5 | NA | 12 | ASRSTQSNSPLH
TRBV19 | NA | 12 | ASSMGRATYEQY
TRBV5-1 | once | 13 | ASSFFRDREEEAF
TRBV19 | NA | 10 | ASMRWNTEAF
TRBV2 | NA | 13 | ASRDIRGPNEKLF
TRBV4-1 | once | 14 | ASSHGTGEREEKLF
TRBV6-4 | NA | 14 | ASSDGGTANTGELF
TRBV5-6 | NA | 11 | ASSGANPGELF
TRBV6-2/TRBV6-3 | NA | 14 | ASSTDRIDMNTEAF
TRBV27 | few | 14 | ASSSDYFGINTEAF
TRBV11-3 | NA | 11 | ASSPWNTGELF
TRBV4-2 | NA | 13 | ASSQDGEGSRDYT
TRBV7-9 | NA | 13 | ASRQPDSTGNTIY
TRBV6-4 | NA | 11 | ASSLAGIGELF
TRBV7-9 | NA | 14 | ASSLEAFGQKNTIY
TRBV15 | NA | 16 | ATSLLFPVGGETDTQY
TRBV12-3/TRBV12-4 | NA | 11 | ASSLGRVEGYT
TRBV7-3 | NA | 13 | ASSPGQASTDTQY